Presented here are 14 T cell receptor beta chains from one specimen sequenced in a study of spatial heterogeneity in lung cancer. Regarding time point: blood at routine non-recurrence follow-up after resection. From tumor, nontumor lung or frozen PBMC, whole RNA was taken unsorted for sequencing. TCRdb called the 5' RACE reads again in MiXCR, with one record for every CDR3 protein. Of about 120,000 distinct CDR3 sequences listed, more than 9% are singletons. Sequencing used PBMCs, obtained at follow-up. These receptors originate from a male donor with early-stage non-small cell lung cancer.

This clonotype was observed many times. The chain uses TRBV6-6 and TRBJ1-1, with unresolved D. The CDR3 spans 14 residues. Germline CDR1 is MNHNY and CDR2 is SVGAGI (reference sequence). The V end was cut by 2 bases, the J end by 2 bases, with 9 bases between. CDR3: CASSYMEPNTEAFF. For the CDR3, the DNA is TGTGCCAGCAGTTACATGGAACCTAACACTGAAGCTTTCTTT.

In this sample, this clonotype turned up a few times. This chain connects TRBV19 to TRBJ1-5, with 8 nucleotides matching TRBD1. The V and J ends lost 6 bases and 0 bases, in that order; junction bases with no gene match: 13. Germline CDR1 and CDR2: LNHDA and SQIVND (reference sequence). This CDR3 region has 18 residues. The DNA of the CDR3 is TGTGCCAGTAGCCCGGGGACAGGCCGGTTGGTTAGCAATCAGCCCCAGCATTTT. Its protein product is CASSPGTGRLVSNQPQHF. Complete variable domain (other parts from reference TRBV19 and TRBJ1-5): DGGITQSPKYLFRKEGQNVTLSCEQNLNHDAMYWYRQDPGQGLRLIYYSQIVNDFQKGDIAEGYSVSREKKESFPLTVTSAQKNPTAFYLCASSPGTGRLVSNQPQHFGDGTRLSIL.

The V and J genes are TRBV5-1 and TRBJ2-5, with 9 positions matching TRBD1. The J segment lost 5 bases and the V segment lost 2 bases, leaving 7 bases of the junction unmatched. This CDR3 spans 15 amino acids. The germline gives CDR1 SGHRS, CDR2 YFSETQ. Here the CDR3 reads CASSFVGQGTETQYF. CDR3 nucleotides: TGCGCCAGCAGCTTTGTAGGACAGGGGACGGAGACCCAGTACTTC.

A remark on this clonotype: A much more abundant neighbour one base away suggests this may be a read error. The chain employs TRBV6-2 or TRBV6-3 and TRBJ1-5, with D uncertain. The CDR3 has 16 amino acids. V lost 2 bases and J lost 0, with 11 bases in between. CDR1 and CDR2 from the germline V gene are MNHEY and SVGEGT. The CDR3 loop reads CASSYIPRNSNQPQHF. For the CDR3, the DNA is TGTGCCAGCAGTTACATCCCCAGGAATAGCAATCAGCCCCAGCATTTT.

Many counts were recorded for this clonotype. The chain combines TRBV3-1 with TRBJ2-7; D gene ambiguous. CDR1 and CDR2 from the germline V gene are LGHDT and YNNKEL (reference sequence). The CDR3 covers 14 residues. V gave up 0 bases and J gave up 3 bases, with 9 bases separating them. Here the CDR3 DNA reads TGTGCCAGCAGCCAAGATCGAGGAGTCTACGAGCAGTACTTC. As protein: CASSQDRGVYEQYF.

The chain joins TRBV6-2 or TRBV6-3 to TRBJ2-3, with D possibly TRBD2 on 5 matching bases. The germline CDR1 and CDR2 sequences are MNHEY and SVGEGT. V shed 8 bases and J shed 3 bases, with 12 bases lying between them. This CDR3 is 13 amino acids long. The CDR3 region has the DNA TGTGCCAGCCGTCGGACGGGGACAGATACGCAGTATTTT. The encoded protein is CASRRTGTDTQYF.

The rearrangement uses TRBV5-1 and TRBJ2-7; 8 nucleotides line up with TRBD1. The V and J ends lost 4 bases and 5 bases, in that order; junction bases with no gene match: 11. Germline CDR1 SGHRS, CDR2 YFSETQ. The CDR3 runs to 15 residues. CDR3 in DNA: TGCGCCAGCAGCCCCAAGACAGGGGAAGGGAACGAGCAGTACTTC. The encoded protein is CASSPKTGEGNEQYF. Together with reference TRBV5-1 and TRBJ2-7, the CDR3 gives the full variable domain: KAGVTQTPRYLIKTRGQQVTLSCSPISGHRSVSWYQQTPGQGLQFLFEYFSETQRNKGNFPGRFSGRQFSNSRSEMNVSTLELGDSALYLCASSPKTGEGNEQYFGPGTRLTVT.

This clonotype showed up many times. This chain links TRBV7-9 with TRBJ2-3, with TRBD1 as a possible D gene (6 bases). Germline V gene data show CDR1 as SEHNR and CDR2 as FQNEAQ (reference sequence). This CDR3 is 18 amino acids long. Between the trimmed V and J ends, which lost 0 bases and 1 base, there was a span of 17 bases. The CDR3 DNA reads TGTGCCAGCAGCTTAGCGGCTATTCGAGGGGGTCGCACAGATACGCAGTATTTT. Translated, it gives CASSLAAIRGGRTDTQYF.

This clonotype was detected only a few times. J is TRBJ2-2 and V is TRBV5-6; maybe TRBD2 (6 bases). Germline V gene sequence: CDR1 SGHDT, CDR2 YYEEEE. This CDR3 has 16 residues. V dropped 2 bases and J dropped 1 base, with 12 bases sitting between them. The CDR3, as DNA: TGTGCCAGCAGCTTCGCCGGGACTGGGAACACCGGGGAGCTGTTTTTT. It translates to CASSFAGTGNTGELFF.

The chain employs TRBV5-4 and TRBJ2-1, with D possibly matching TRBD2 (6 bases). V was shortened by 1 base and J by 0 bases, with 11 bases between the two germline ends. Germline V gives CDR1 SGHNT, CDR2 YYREEE (reference sequence). The CDR3 totals 16 residues. The CDR3, as DNA: TGTGCCAGCAGCTTGACTAGCCTCGGCTCCTACAATGAGCAGTTCTTC. The encoded protein is CASSLTSLGSYNEQFF. The full variable domain, its missing parts supplied by reference TRBV5-4 and TRBJ2-1, is ETGVTQSPTHLIKTRGQQVTLRCSSQSGHNTVSWYQQALGQGPQFIFQYYREEENGRGNFPPRFSGLQFPNYSSELNVNALELDDSALYLCASSLTSLGSYNEQFFGPGTRLTVL.

The table lists this clonotype with a few counts. At one of its ends the junction is not consistent with the germline gene, which may arise from a read error. This chain connects TRBV18 to TRBJ2-7, with 9 bases lining up with TRBD1. Looked up from germline, CDR1 is KGHSH and CDR2 is LQKENI. The CDR3 contains 14 residues. CDR3: CASSTPGQGYEQYF. Written as DNA, the CDR3 is TGTGCCAGCTCAACACCGGGACAGGGATACGAGCAGTACTTC.

This clonotype is a singleton in its sample. This chain connects TRBV28 to TRBJ1-2; no firm D call. CDR3 length equals 13 residues. CDR1 and CDR2 (germline): MDHEN, SYDVKM. V was pared by 5 bases and J by 2 bases, with 9 bases between. The CDR3 loop is CASSDKPNYGYTF. The CDR3, as DNA: TGTGCCAGCAGTGACAAGCCCAACTATGGCTACACCTTC.

This clonotype was seen a few times. The chain is built from TRBV23-1 and TRBJ2-1, with D uncertain. TRBV23-1 is placed among ORFs of uncertain function. The CDR3 length is 9 residues. Trimming removed 0 bases from V and 15 bases from J, with 3 bases in between. The CDR3 sequence: CASSQSGFF. In DNA, the CDR3 is TGCGCCAGCAGTCAATCGGGGTTCTTC.

The chain joins TRBV6-5 to TRBJ2-5; D possibly corresponds to TRBD1 (8 bases). Germline V CDR1 and CDR2: MNHEY, SVGAGI. This CDR3 is built from 15 residues. Trimming pared 6 bases from V and 5 bases from J, leaving 19 bases between. CDR3 sequence (DNA): TGTGCCAGCAGATTGGGGGACAGGCGGGGGGAGACCCAGTACTTC. Translated, it gives CASRLGDRRGETQYF.